This section outlines one T cell receptor beta chain sequence together with its context. These data originate in a study of blood T cell repertoires in COVID-19. As processed by the authors: Using reference gene primer amplification, nucleated cell counts were estimated. Produced via immunoSEQ multiplex PCR; TCRdb's table is partial and in-frame only. That table gives V, J and clone size, and the DNA gave D and trimming. This table has 200,000 to 250,000 clones, about four fifths appearing once. From germline, CDR1 is GTSNPN and CDR2 SVGIG (reference sequence). Trimming removed 1 base at V and 5 bases at J, with 5 bases between. CDR3 size: 11 residues.

The sequence came from a middle-aged woman who had recovered from COVID-19. The chain is built from TRBV30 and TRBJ1-1, with D unresolved. Specimen: PBMCs or T cells enriched from blood (not recorded which). The CDR3 here is CAWSGRTEAFF. CDR3 coding DNA: TGTGCCTGGAGTGGGAGGACTGAAGCTTTCTTT.